A selection of T cell receptor beta chains follows, all from one sample in a study of OX40 agonist ivuxolimab in advanced cancers. TCRdb's copy holds only in-frame clones and misses some; the assay was immunoSEQ multiplex PCR. The data hold tens of thousands of clones, with less than 85% observed a single time. Sequenced material: CD4+ or CD8+ T cells sorted from blood, taken in a trial of the OX40 agonist ivuxolimab. Receptor source: an adult with an advanced solid tumor such as melanoma, head and neck, liver or kidney cancer. Each CDR3 is given with its conserved first and last residue. The order of the fields is J gene, V gene, CDR3 protein.

TRBJ1-1	TRBV9	CASSVEAGGSGTEAFF
TRBJ1-1	TRBV4-3	CASSPRRGTEAFF
TRBJ2-7	TRBV29-1	CSVRGEGGEAYEQYF
TRBJ1-6	TRBV7-2	CASSLDPGVSPLHF
TRBJ1-5	TRBV6-1	CASLWTGGGNQPQHF
TRBJ2-5	TRBV7-9	CASRTGTGQETQYF
TRBJ2-2	TRBV19	CASSPDGGVIAGELFF
TRBJ2-5	TRBV5-1	CASSTGTGETQYF
TRBJ1-2	TRBV18	CASSPRTGKDDGYTF
TRBJ2-1	TRBV7-3	CASSLRAGGNEQFF